The rows below give T cell receptor beta chains drawn from one sample of a study of graft-versus-host responses after intestinal transplantation. Data came from immunoSEQ multiplex PCR; TCRdb stores just in-frame clones and leaves some out. The sample lists about 20,000 clones, approximately 86% seen once, with around 50% in the top ten. The sequenced sample was bone marrow, obtained about 130 days after transplant. These receptors were taken from a human patient who received an intestinal transplant, so some T cells may come from the graft donor. The CDR3 runs from the conserved cysteine through the conserved F or W. Each record gives: V gene, D gene, clone size, CDR3 length, J gene, CDR3 protein, CDR3 DNA. A D gene is named only where the DNA matches it firmly. Rows give clone size only sometimes, using once, few, many, or a class for an expanded clone.

v_gene: TRBV6-4
d_gene: .
abundance: .
len: 15
j_gene: TRBJ2-1
CDR3aa: CASSDSGSSYNEQFF
CDR3nt: TGTGCCAGCAGTGACTCCGGGAGCTCCTACAATGAGCAGTTCTTC

v_gene: TRBV28
d_gene: .
abundance: .
len: 17
j_gene: TRBJ1-6
CDR3aa: CASSLFPAGGGNSPLHF
CDR3nt: TGTGCCAGCAGTTTGTTTCCGGCAGGCGGTGGTAATTCACCCCTCCACTTT

v_gene: TRBV5-1
d_gene: TRBD2
abundance: once
len: 17
j_gene: TRBJ2-1
CDR3aa: CASSPLITGGPTTEQFF
CDR3nt: TGCGCCAGCAGCCCCCTTATAACGGGAGGGCCCACTACTGAGCAGTTCTTC

v_gene: TRBV6-9
d_gene: .
abundance: .
len: 14
j_gene: TRBJ2-7
CDR3aa: CASSYSIADYEQYF
CDR3nt: TGTGCCAGCAGTTACTCGATTGCGGACTACGAGCAGTACTTC

v_gene: TRBV27
d_gene: TRBD2
abundance: .
len: 16
j_gene: TRBJ2-3
CDR3aa: CASSTRLAGRTDTQYF
CDR3nt: TGTGCCAGCAGTACCAGACTAGCGGGACGCACAGATACGCAGTATTTT

v_gene: TRBV19
d_gene: .
abundance: once
len: 16
j_gene: TRBJ1-4
CDR3aa: CASSIDTGMTNEKLFF
CDR3nt: TGTGCCAGTAGTATAGATACAGGGATGACTAATGAAAAACTGTTTTTT

v_gene: TRBV7-9
d_gene: .
abundance: .
len: 15
j_gene: TRBJ2-5
CDR3aa: CASSLTGRPQETQYF
CDR3nt: TGTGCCAGCAGCCTTACGGGGAGACCCCAAGAGACCCAGTACTTC

v_gene: TRBV12-5
d_gene: .
abundance: .
len: 12
j_gene: TRBJ2-5
CDR3aa: CASGLAAGTQYF
CDR3nt: TGTGCTAGTGGTTTGGCCGCGGGGACCCAGTACTTC

v_gene: TRBV19
d_gene: .
abundance: .
len: 15
j_gene: TRBJ2-6
CDR3aa: CASIAGEAGANVLTF
CDR3nt: TGTGCCAGTATAGCAGGGGAGGCTGGGGCCAACGTCCTGACTTTC

v_gene: TRBV23-1
d_gene: TRBD1
abundance: .
len: 14
j_gene: TRBJ1-5
CDR3aa: CASIQRQGSLPQHF
CDR3nt: TGCGCCAGCATTCAAAGACAGGGAAGTCTGCCCCAGCATTTT

v_gene: TRBV4-1
d_gene: .
abundance: .
len: 18
j_gene: TRBJ2-3
CDR3aa: CASSQGGSLAEYTDTQYF
CDR3nt: TGCGCCAGCAGCCAAGGAGGCTCTCTAGCTGAGTACACAGATACGCAGTATTTT